Listed here is a single TCR beta chain. This sample is drawn from a study of blood T cell repertoires in COVID-19. The CDR3 has 12 residues. The germline V gene encodes CDR1 SGHDT and CDR2 YYEEEE. The V end lost 4 bases, the J end lost 3 bases, and 8 bases lay between the germline ends. Clones were read by immunoSEQ multiplex PCR, and TCRdb kept only the in-frame ones, dropping some. The sample yields 200,000 to 300,000 clones, 70% to 90% seen once. The receptor was isolated from a woman aged 40 to 50 with acute COVID-19. Source material: PBMCs or T cells enriched from blood (not recorded which). The V and J genes are TRBV5-6 and TRBJ2-7; perhaps TRBD2 as D (6 bases). The CDR3 reads CASSQTSYEQYF. DNA of the CDR3: TGTGCCAGCAGCCAGACTAGCTACGAGCAGTACTTC. Complete variable domain (other parts from reference TRBV5-6 and TRBJ2-7): DAGVTQSPTHLIKTRGQQVTLRCSPKSGHDTVSWYQQALGQGPQFIFQYYEEEERQRGNFPDRFSGHQFPNYSSELNVNALLLGDSALYLCASSQTSYEQYFGPGTRLTVT.